These 20 T cell receptor beta chains share one sample of origin, sequenced in a study of cytomegalovirus exposure and HLA in healthy donors. Vbeta (60) and Jbeta (13) primers were used in the PCR. Profiled with immunoSEQ multiplex PCR; TCRdb holds only in-frame clones, not every one. The profile shows about 67,000 clones, 78% of them singletons. Sequences were obtained from PBMCs. The receptors originated from a middle-aged man in good health and CMV-seronegative.

The chain has TRBV5-1 and TRBJ1-1; the D is unclear. This CDR3 is built from 14 residues. The V gene lost 0 bases and the J gene lost 3 bases, with 9 bases spanning the gap. Per the germline V gene, CDR1 is SGHRS and CDR2 is YFSETQ. The chain's CDR3 is CASSLGGVDTEAFF. The CDR3 DNA follows: TGCGCCAGCAGCTTGGGAGGTGTTGACACTGAAGCTTTCTTT. The entire variable domain, with the rest obtained from reference TRBV5-1 and TRBJ1-1, is as follows: KAGVTQTPRYLIKTRGQQVTLSCSPISGHRSVSWYQQTPGQGLQFLFEYFSETQRNKGNFPGRFSGRQFSNSRSEMNVSTLELGDSALYLCASSLGGVDTEAFFGQGTRLTVV.

The rearrangement joins TRBV2 to TRBJ1-2; 8 bases map to TRBD1. The J segment lost 8 bases and the V segment lost 7 bases, leaving 12 bases of the junction unmatched. Germline V gene lookup returns CDR1 SNHLY and CDR2 FYNNEI. CDR3 length equals 14 residues. CDR3 bases: TGTGCCAGCACCTACCTAAGGGACAGGTCGGGCTACACCTTC. Translated: CASTYLRDRSGYTF.

The CDR3 DNA sequence: TGCGCCAGCAGATGGGGCGGACAGGGAGACGGCATTCAGTACTTC. It encodes CASRWGGQGDGIQYF. This sequence joins TRBV5-1 and TRBJ2-4; 8 nucleotides agree with TRBD1. CDR3 length: 15 amino acids. Germline V gene lookup returns CDR1 SGHRS and CDR2 YFSETQ. V lost 5 bases, J lost 9 bases, and 13 bases stayed unmatched.

The rearrangement joins TRBV7-3 to TRBJ2-3, with D perhaps TRBD2 (5 bases). Germline V CDR1 and CDR2: SGHTA, FQGTGA. The CDR3 extends over 12 amino acids. V was shortened by 4 bases and J by 7 bases, with 9 bases between the two germline ends. CDR3 in amino acids: CASSSPGNTQYF. CDR3 in DNA: TGTGCCAGCAGCTCCCCGGGGAATACGCAGTATTTT.

This clone occurred once. The V gene is TRBV2, the J gene TRBJ2-2, with a tentative D call TRBD2 (5 bases). The germline V gene encodes CDR1 SNHLY and CDR2 FYNNEI. This CDR3 is built from 13 residues. Trimming shortened V by 3 bases and J by 6 bases, and 8 bases separated the two germline ends. In DNA form, the CDR3 reads TGTGCCAGCAGTGAGCGGGTAGCCGGGGAGCTGTTTTTT. Translated: CASSERVAGELFF.

V is TRBV5-4 and J is TRBJ2-5; perhaps TRBD1 as D (5 bases). CDR3 size: 15 residues. Deletions cut 4 bases from V and 5 bases from J, with 18 bases between. Germline V lookup: CDR1 SGHNT, CDR2 YYREEE (reference sequence). The chain's CDR3 is CASSPAGLGRETQYF. The CDR3 nucleotides are TGTGCCAGCAGCCCCGCCGGTCTGGGGCGGGAGACCCAGTACTTC.

The V call is TRBV29-1, the J call TRBJ2-1; 7 bases are a match to TRBD2. The germline gives CDR1 SQVTM, CDR2 ANQGSEA. Losses at the gene ends were 4 bases for V and 7 bases for J; bases not matched to a gene: 7. There are 13 residues in the CDR3. CDR3 sequence reads: CSVGGLPLNEQFF. Written as DNA, the CDR3 is TGCAGCGTTGGGGGACTACCTCTGAATGAGCAGTTCTTC.

The chain couples TRBV5-5 to TRBJ2-5; perhaps TRBD2 as D (7 bases). The end of the DNA aligns better with TRBJ2-7, so the J call may be wrong. Germline V lookup: CDR1 SGHKS, CDR2 YYEKEE (reference sequence). The CDR3 loop spans 15 amino acids. CDR3 bases: TGTGCCAGCAGCCCCGGGGGGCCGGTCCCCTACGAGCAGTACTTC. Translation: CASSPGGPVPYEQYF.

This chain uses TRBV9 with TRBJ2-1, with 9 bases aligning to TRBD2. Germline CDR1 reads SGDLS; CDR2 reads YYNGEE. This CDR3 spans 16 amino acids. With V trimmed by 2 bases and J by 7 bases, 10 bases remained unmatched. CDR3 residues: CASSVNAGGPKNEQFF. CDR3 DNA sequence: TGTGCCAGCAGCGTTAATGCGGGAGGGCCCAAAAATGAGCAGTTCTTC.

The chain employs TRBV5-8 and TRBJ1-2; 9 nucleotides agree with TRBD1. V was pared by 4 bases and J by 0 bases, with 16 bases of the junction left unmatched. The CDR3 totals 19 residues. Per germline, CDR1 SGHTS and CDR2 YDEGEE. In nucleotides, the CDR3 is TGTGCCAGCAGCCGCGGGGTTACTTGGACAGGGGCTTCTAACTATGGCTACACCTTC. The encoded protein is CASSRGVTWTGASNYGYTF.

CDR3 nucleotide sequence: TGTGCCACCAGAGAACAGGGATATGGCTACACCTTC. Translated, it gives CATREQGYGYTF. The rearrangement joins TRBV28 to TRBJ1-2, with D possibly TRBD1 on 6 matching bases. CDR3 length equals 12 residues. Per the germline V gene, CDR1 is MDHEN and CDR2 is SYDVKM. Trimming took 10 bases from V and 5 from J, leaving 14 bases between them.

V gene TRBV2 combines with J gene TRBJ2-7; 7 nucleotides align to TRBD2. V gave up 8 bases and J gave up 4 bases; unmatched junction bases: 8. The germline CDR1 and CDR2 sequences are SNHLY and FYNNEI. The CDR3 covers 13 residues. CDR3 sequence reads: CASGGVPRYEQYF. DNA of the CDR3: TGTGCCAGCGGGGGGGTTCCTCGGTACGAGCAGTACTTC.

This clone was recorded only once. J is TRBJ2-3 and V is TRBV10-1, with a weak D call TRBD1 (5 bases). Between the trimmed V and J ends, which lost 4 bases and 0 bases, there was a span of 11 bases. Germline CDR1 WNHNN, CDR2 SYGVQD (reference sequence). The CDR3 is 15 residues long. The CDR3 reads CASSGSGHSTDTQYF. The CDR3 DNA reads TGCGCCAGCAGTGGGTCCGGACATAGCACAGATACGCAGTATTTT.

The chain has TRBV11-2 and TRBJ1-2, with D tentatively TRBD1 (5 bases). V was clipped by 5 bases and J by 8 bases, with 12 bases between them. Germline CDR1 reads SGHAT; CDR2 reads FQNNGV. This CDR3 is 12 amino acids long. CDR3 region: CASSPPGGGYTF. The DNA for the CDR3 is TGTGCCAGCAGCCCCCCGGGGGGGGGCTACACCTTC. The full variable domain, in which reference TRBV11-2 and TRBJ1-2 provide the parts outside the CDR3, is EAGVAQSPRYKIIEKRQSVAFWCNPISGHATLYWYQQILGQGPKLLIQFQNNGVVDDSQLPKDRFSAERLKGVDSTLKIQPAKLEDSAVYLCASSPPGGGYTFGSGTRLTVV.

The chain recombines TRBV6-5 with TRBJ1-6, with 12 bases fitting TRBD1. CDR3 length: 15 amino acids. Germline CDR1 is MNHEY and CDR2 is SVGAGI. The ends lost 5 bases at V and 10 bases at J; junction bases unmatched: 6. The CDR3 bases are TGTGCCAGCAGTCTAGGGACAGGGGGCGAATCACCCCTCCACTTT. Translated: CASSLGTGGESPLHF.

The chain is built from TRBV4-2 and TRBJ2-5, with 7 bases identical to TRBD1. The J call may be faulty, since TRBJ2-7 better matches the DNA end. The CDR3 has 15 amino acids. Per the germline V gene, CDR1 is LGHNA and CDR2 is YNFKEQ. The CDR3 DNA reads TGTGCCAGCAGTCAGGTCGACAGGGACCACTACGAGCAGTACTTC. Translating it yields CASSQVDRDHYEQYF.

CDR3 amino acids: CASATDNTGTGELFF. Here the CDR3 DNA reads TGTGCCAGCGCAACGGATAACACGGGCACCGGGGAGCTGTTTTTT. The rearrangement links TRBV2 to TRBJ2-2; the D is unclear. Trimming removed 8 bases at V and 4 bases at J, with 17 bases between. The CDR3 is 15 amino acids. Germline CDR1 and CDR2: SNHLY and FYNNEI.

This clone was seen a handful of times. V gene TRBV2 combines with J gene TRBJ1-1, with D perhaps matching TRBD1 (5 bases). The germline CDR1 and CDR2 sequences are SNHLY and FYNNEI. The CDR3 is 13 amino acids. The germline V and J ends were trimmed by 6 bases and 0 bases, with 8 bases remaining between them. The CDR3 region has the DNA TGTGCCAGCAGAGGGGCTTTGAACACTGAAGCTTTCTTT. Translated, it gives CASRGALNTEAFF.

The V gene is TRBV19, the J gene TRBJ1-5, with D uncertain. The CDR3 has 12 residues. CDR1 and CDR2 (germline): LNHDA, SQIVND (reference sequence). Between the trimmed V and J ends, which lost 2 bases and 4 bases, there was a span of 3 bases. CDR3 loop: CASSIRNQPQHF. CDR3 in DNA: TGTGCCAGTAGTATACGGAATCAGCCCCAGCATTTT.

The chain employs TRBV5-1 and TRBJ2-1; D is unclear. The CDR3 is 12 residues long. CDR1 is SGHRS and CDR2 is YFSETQ in the germline V gene. The ends were cut back, 3 bases at V and 3 bases at J, with 4 bases in the middle. The chain's CDR3 is CASSSLYNEQFF. In DNA, the CDR3 is TGCGCCAGCAGCTCACTCTACAATGAGCAGTTCTTC.